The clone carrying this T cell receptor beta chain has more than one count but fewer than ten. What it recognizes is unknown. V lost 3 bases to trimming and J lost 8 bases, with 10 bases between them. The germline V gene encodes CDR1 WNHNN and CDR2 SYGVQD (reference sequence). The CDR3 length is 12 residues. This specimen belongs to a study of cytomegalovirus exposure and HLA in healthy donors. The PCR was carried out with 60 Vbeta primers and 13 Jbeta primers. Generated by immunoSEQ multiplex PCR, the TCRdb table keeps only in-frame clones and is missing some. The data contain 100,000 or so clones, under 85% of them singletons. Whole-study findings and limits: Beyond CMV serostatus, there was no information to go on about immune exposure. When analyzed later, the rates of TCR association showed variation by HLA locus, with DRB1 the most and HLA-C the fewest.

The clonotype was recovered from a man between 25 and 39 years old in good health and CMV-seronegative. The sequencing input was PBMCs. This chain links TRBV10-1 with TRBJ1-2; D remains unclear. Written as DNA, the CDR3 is TGCGCCAGCAGTGACGAAGTGCAGGGCTACACCTTC. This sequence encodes CASSDEVQGYTF.